This TCR beta chain was obtained from a study of molecular identifiers for immune sequencing clone quantification. The CDR3 loop spans 13 amino acids. Trimming removed 0 bases at V and 5 bases at J, with 8 bases between. Germline CDR1 and CDR2: MNHEY and SVGAGI. Study-wide findings and caveats: Underestimation of highly expanded clone sizes could arise where identical TCR molecules share a barcode. In naive cells, clones above 20 RNA copies held under 1% of molecules, whereas in effector cells they held over 99%.

TCR libraries were built in bulk with a published protocol and specific TCR primers. MiXCR, run by TCRdb on the PCR reads, gives a single entry per CDR3 protein. This sample carries over 600,000 distinct CDR3 sequences, roughly 21% of them seen once, and the ten largest clones take 0.85%. About this clonotype: Its antigen is currently unknown.

The specimen was naive CD8+ T cells from blood, with Jurkat cell RNA spiked in. Subset described: FACS-sorted CD8+CD4-CCR7+CD45RA+ naive T cells. The rearrangement links TRBV6-5 to TRBJ2-7; no definite D call. This clonotype was sampled from a human donor in good health. Some libraries in this study had Jurkat cell RNA spiked in. CDR3 DNA: TGTGCCAGCAGTTACTCAACGGTCCACGAGCAGTACTTC. Protein product: CASSYSTVHEQYF.